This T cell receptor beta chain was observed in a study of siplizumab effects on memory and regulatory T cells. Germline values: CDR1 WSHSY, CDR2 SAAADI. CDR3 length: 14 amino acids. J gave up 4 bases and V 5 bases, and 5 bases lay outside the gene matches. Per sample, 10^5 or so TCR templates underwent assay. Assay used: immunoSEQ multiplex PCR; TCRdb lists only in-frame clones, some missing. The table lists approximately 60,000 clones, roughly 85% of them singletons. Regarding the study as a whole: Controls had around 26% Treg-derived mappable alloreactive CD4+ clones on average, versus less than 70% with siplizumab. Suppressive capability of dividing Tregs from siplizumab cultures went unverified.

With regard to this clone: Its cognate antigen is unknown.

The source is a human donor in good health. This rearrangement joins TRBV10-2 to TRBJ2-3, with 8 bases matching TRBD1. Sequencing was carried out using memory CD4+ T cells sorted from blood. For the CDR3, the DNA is TGCGCCAGCAGTACCACAGGGGGTCCAGATACGCAGTATTTT. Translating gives CASSTTGGPDTQYF.